This T cell receptor (beta chain) was identified during a study of blood T cell repertoires in COVID-19. Turning to the study itself: The United States, Italy and Spain supplied acute and convalescent COVID-19 samples. Sample material is recorded as cDNA or gDNA derived from T cells, B-cell-depleted T cells, or PBMCs.

In the authors' workflow: For nucleated cells, counts were estimated from reference gene primer amplification. Measured with immunoSEQ multiplex PCR; TCRdb has only the in-frame clones, and not every one. V and J calls plus clone size are reproduced from that table; the DNA served to infer D and trimming. Seen here are 210,000 or so clones, roughly 85% observed once, and the top ten hold about 5.1%. Seattle patient enrollment occurred during active infection, with longitudinal follow-up thereafter. This CDR3 region has 14 residues. J gave up 7 bases and V 4 bases, and 6 bases lay outside the gene matches. The germline V gene has CDR1 SEHNR and CDR2 FQNEAQ (reference sequence).

The clonotype comes from a man aged 50 to 60 with COVID-19, enrolled during active disease. This rearrangement joins TRBV7-9 to TRBJ1-5, with 8 nucleotides matching TRBD1. The sequenced sample was peripheral blood. The DNA for the CDR3 is TGTGCCAGCAGCTCGGGGGCAGGGGGCCAGCCCCAGCATTTT. It translates to CASSSGAGGQPQHF.